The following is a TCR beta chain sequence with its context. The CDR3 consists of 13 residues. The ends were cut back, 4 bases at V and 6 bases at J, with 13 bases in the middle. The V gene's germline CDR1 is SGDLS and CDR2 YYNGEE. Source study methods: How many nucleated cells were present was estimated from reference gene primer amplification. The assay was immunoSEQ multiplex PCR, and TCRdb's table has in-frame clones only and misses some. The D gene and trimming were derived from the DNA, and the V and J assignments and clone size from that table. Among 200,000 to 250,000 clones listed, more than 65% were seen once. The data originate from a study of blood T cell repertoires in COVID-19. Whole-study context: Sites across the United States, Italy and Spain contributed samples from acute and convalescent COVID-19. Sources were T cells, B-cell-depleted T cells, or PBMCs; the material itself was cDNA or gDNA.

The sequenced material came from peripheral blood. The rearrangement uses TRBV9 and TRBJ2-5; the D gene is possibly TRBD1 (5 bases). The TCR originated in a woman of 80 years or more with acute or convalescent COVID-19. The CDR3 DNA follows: TGTGCCAGCAGCTCAGCAGGGTTACAGACCCAGTACTTC. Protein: CASSSAGLQTQYF.